These 12 T cell receptor beta chains came from one sample sequenced in a study of T cells in Graves' hyperthyroidism and ophthalmopathy. Researchers amplified the TCR beta CDR3 regions from RNA transcripts. TCR CDR3 underwent first-round RT-PCR with the HTBI primer set. TCRdb reanalysed the multiplex PCR reads using MiXCR and keeps one entry per CDR3 protein. This sample has around 610,000 distinct CDR3 sequences, with 14% to 15% found just once. The specimen was blood. These receptor sequences come from a woman between 40 and 55 years old with Graves' ophthalmopathy.

This clonotype was seen ten or more times. This chain links TRBV6-1 with TRBJ1-2, with TRBD1 identical over 7 bases. The length of the CDR3 is 11 residues. Unmatched junction bases numbered 3, after V lost 8 bases and J lost 6 bases. Germline V CDR1 and CDR2: MNHNS, SASEGT. CDR3 sequence (DNA): TGTGCCAGCGGGACAGATCATGGCTACACCTTC. It encodes CASGTDHGYTF.

In this sample, this clonotype turned up many times. The CDR3 region is CSVVGEGRHYEQYF. Written as DNA, the CDR3 is TGCAGCGTTGTTGGTGAGGGCCGGCACTACGAGCAGTACTTC. The rearrangement uses TRBV29-1 and TRBJ2-7; weak D call: TRBD2 (5 bases). This CDR3 region has 14 residues. Trimming removed 4 bases from V and 3 bases from J, with 16 bases in between. Germline CDR1 SQVTM, CDR2 ANQGSEA.

This clonotype appeared a single time. A read error may explain this, as a much larger clone is one base away. The V and J genes are TRBV11-2 and TRBJ2-2; 10 bases fit TRBD2. J lost 6 bases, V lost 11 bases, and 9 bases had no gene match. The CDR3 has 14 amino acids. Germline V gene lookup returns CDR1 SGHAT and CDR2 FQNNGV. The CDR3: CAGGGLAGAGELFF. CDR3 nucleotides: TGTGCCGGCGGGGGCCTAGCGGGAGCCGGGGAGCTGTTTTTT.

For the CDR3, the DNA is TGTGCCAGCAGTCCTCGTGGAGGACCTAGAAATCAGCCCCAGCATTTT. It specifies CASSPRGGPRNQPQHF. The chain joins TRBV28 to TRBJ1-5; no firm D call. Germline-derived CDR1 and CDR2 are MDHEN and SYDVKM. V shed 5 bases and J shed 4 bases, with 18 bases lying between them. The CDR3 runs 16 residues.

The chain employs TRBV7-2 and TRBJ1-6; a possible D gene is TRBD1 (5 bases). V was shortened by 5 bases and J by 9 bases, with 17 bases between the two germline ends. The germline CDR1 and CDR2 sequences are SGHTA and FQGNSA. This CDR3 has 15 residues. DNA of the CDR3: TGTGCCAGCAGCGTTCGGGACGGCCCGATTTCACCCCTCCACTTT. This gives the protein CASSVRDGPISPLHF.

This clonotype has only a few counts. The chain couples TRBV12-5 to TRBJ2-7; 8 bases are shared with TRBD1. The V and J ends lost 1 base and 3 bases, in that order; junction bases with no gene match: 8. In germline, CDR1 is LGHNT, CDR2 FRNRAP. This CDR3 is built from 16 residues. Here the CDR3 reads CASGLGQGSSFYEQYF. The CDR3, as DNA: TGTGCTAGTGGTTTGGGACAGGGGTCATCCTTCTACGAGCAGTACTTC.

Many counts were recorded for this clonotype. This chain uses TRBV6-5 with TRBJ2-7; tentative D call: TRBD1 (7 bases). With 4 bases removed from V and 3 bases from J, the gap between germline ends came to 13 bases. Looked up from germline, CDR1 is MNHEY and CDR2 is SVGAGI. The CDR3 spans 14 residues. The CDR3 spells CASSSQGGDYEQYF. In DNA, the CDR3 is TGTGCCAGCAGTTCCCAGGGGGGCGACTACGAGCAGTACTTC.

The table lists this clonotype with many counts. The chain has TRBV20-1 and TRBJ1-5; tentatively, D is TRBD1 (6 bases). The CDR3 runs to 12 residues. Germline V lookup: CDR1 DFQATT, CDR2 SNEGSKA (reference sequence). V was pared by 5 bases and J by 3 bases, with 8 bases between. The CDR3: CSAYRANQPQHF. CDR3 bases: TGCAGTGCTTACAGGGCCAATCAGCCCCAGCATTTT.

The rearrangement uses TRBV12-3 or TRBV12-4 and TRBJ1-1; no firm D call. The germline V and J ends were trimmed by 2 bases and 7 bases, with 11 bases remaining between them. CDR3 length: 13 residues. The CDR3 loop reads CASSLNPHIEAFF. The DNA of the CDR3 is TGTGCCAGCAGTTTAAACCCCCATATTGAAGCTTTCTTT.

This clonotype was detected many times. This chain connects TRBV28 to TRBJ1-1, with D possibly TRBD1 on 5 matching bases. Germline V gene lookup returns CDR1 MDHEN and CDR2 SYDVKM. The CDR3 has 15 residues. The V end lost 4 bases, the J end lost 1 base, and 13 bases lay between the germline ends. CDR3 residues: CASSSPRGTNTEAFF. CDR3 bases: TGTGCCAGCAGTTCCCCTCGGGGGACGAACACTGAAGCTTTCTTT.

The V and J genes are TRBV6-5 and TRBJ1-2, with D possibly matching TRBD1 (5 bases). The germline gives CDR1 MNHEY, CDR2 SVGAGI. This CDR3 is 13 amino acids long. Trimming shortened V by 4 bases and J by 5 bases, and 11 bases separated the two germline ends. CDR3 region: CASSWGREYGYTF. CDR3 DNA sequence: TGTGCCAGCAGTTGGGGCAGGGAATATGGCTACACCTTC.

There are many counts of this clonotype. The chain is built from TRBV12-3 or TRBV12-4 and TRBJ1-1, with D unclear. The V gene lost 6 bases and the J gene lost 7 bases, with 15 bases spanning the gap. The CDR3 totals 13 residues. The CDR3 reads CASRRTRSFEAFF. The CDR3 nucleotides are TGTGCCAGCAGAAGGACCAGGAGTTTTGAAGCTTTCTTT.